This TCR beta chain was recorded in a study of blood T cell repertoires in COVID-19. Generated by immunoSEQ multiplex PCR, the TCRdb table keeps only in-frame clones and is missing some. Found here are around 300,000 clones, nearly 90% of them singletons; the top ten hold roughly a tenth. The CDR3 is 14 amino acids. Deletions cut 4 bases from V and 4 bases from J, with 13 bases between. Germline assignment: CDR1 MNHEY and CDR2 SVGAGI. The V call is TRBV6-5, the J call TRBJ1-1; D unclear. The source is a woman aged 25 to 39 who had recovered from COVID-19. Sequencing was done on a sample of PBMCs or T cells enriched from blood (not recorded which). The CDR3 sequence is CASSSVDYGTEAFF. In DNA, the CDR3 is TGTGCCAGCAGTTCTGTCGACTACGGCACTGAAGCTTTCTTT.